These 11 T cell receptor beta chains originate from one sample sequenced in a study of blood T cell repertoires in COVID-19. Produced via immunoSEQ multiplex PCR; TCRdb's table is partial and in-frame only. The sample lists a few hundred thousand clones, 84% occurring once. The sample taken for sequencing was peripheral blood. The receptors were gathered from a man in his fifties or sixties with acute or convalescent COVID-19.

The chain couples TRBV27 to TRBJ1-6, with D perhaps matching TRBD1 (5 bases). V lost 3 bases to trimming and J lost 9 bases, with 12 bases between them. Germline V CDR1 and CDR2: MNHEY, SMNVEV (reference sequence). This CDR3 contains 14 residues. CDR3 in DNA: TGTGCCAGCAGTTTGGGGCAGGGAGGTTCACCCCTCCACTTT. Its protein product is CASSLGQGGSPLHF.

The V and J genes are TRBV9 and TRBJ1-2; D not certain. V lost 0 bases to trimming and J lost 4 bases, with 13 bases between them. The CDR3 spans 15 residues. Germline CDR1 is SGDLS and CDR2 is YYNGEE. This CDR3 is CASSVEAGSGYGYTF. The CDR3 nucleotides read TGTGCCAGCAGCGTAGAGGCGGGCTCGGGCTATGGCTACACCTTC.

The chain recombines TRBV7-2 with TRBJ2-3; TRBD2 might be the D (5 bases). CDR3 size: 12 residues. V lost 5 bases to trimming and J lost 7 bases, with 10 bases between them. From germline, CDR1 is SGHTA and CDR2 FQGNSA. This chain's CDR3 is CASSRGVNTQYF. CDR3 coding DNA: TGTGCCAGCAGCCGGGGTGTAAATACGCAGTATTTT.

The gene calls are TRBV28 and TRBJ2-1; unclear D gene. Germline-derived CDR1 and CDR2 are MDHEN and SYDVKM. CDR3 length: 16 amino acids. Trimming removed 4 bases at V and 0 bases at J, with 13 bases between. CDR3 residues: CASSSFTANSYNEQFF. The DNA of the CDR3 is TGTGCCAGCAGTTCTTTCACAGCCAACTCCTACAATGAGCAGTTCTTC.

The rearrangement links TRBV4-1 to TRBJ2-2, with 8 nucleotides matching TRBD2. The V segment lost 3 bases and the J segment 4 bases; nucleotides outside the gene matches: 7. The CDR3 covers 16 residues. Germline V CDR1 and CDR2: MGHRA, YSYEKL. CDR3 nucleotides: TGCGCCAGCAGCCAGTCGGGAGGGTTCCCCACCGGGGAGCTGTTTTTT. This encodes CASSQSGGFPTGELFF.

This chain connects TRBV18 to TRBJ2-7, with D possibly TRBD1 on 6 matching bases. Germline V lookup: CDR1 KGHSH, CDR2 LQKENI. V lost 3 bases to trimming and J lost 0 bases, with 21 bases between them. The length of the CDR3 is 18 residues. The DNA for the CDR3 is TGTGCCAGCTCACCGTCACCGCCAGGGGTCACCTCCTCCTACGAGCAGTACTTC. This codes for CASSPSPPGVTSSYEQYF.

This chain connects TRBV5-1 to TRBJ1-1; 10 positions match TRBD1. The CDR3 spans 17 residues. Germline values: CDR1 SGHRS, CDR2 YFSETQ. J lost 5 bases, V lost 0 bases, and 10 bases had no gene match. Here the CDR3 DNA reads TGCGCCAGCAGCTTGGAGGGGTTGACAGGGGGCGGGACTGAAGCTTTCTTT. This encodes CASSLEGLTGGGTEAFF.

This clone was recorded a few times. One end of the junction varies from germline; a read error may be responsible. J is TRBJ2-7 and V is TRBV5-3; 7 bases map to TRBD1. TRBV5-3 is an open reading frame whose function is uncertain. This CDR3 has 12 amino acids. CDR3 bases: TGTGCCAGAAGCTTGGGACAGGGAGTTTGTCAATTC. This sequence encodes CARSLGQGVCQF.

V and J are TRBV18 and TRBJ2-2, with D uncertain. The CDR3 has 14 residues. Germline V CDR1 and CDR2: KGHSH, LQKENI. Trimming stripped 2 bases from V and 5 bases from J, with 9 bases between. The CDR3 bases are TGTGCCAGCTCACCATCCCAGATTACCGGGGAGCTGTTTTTT. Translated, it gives CASSPSQITGELFF.

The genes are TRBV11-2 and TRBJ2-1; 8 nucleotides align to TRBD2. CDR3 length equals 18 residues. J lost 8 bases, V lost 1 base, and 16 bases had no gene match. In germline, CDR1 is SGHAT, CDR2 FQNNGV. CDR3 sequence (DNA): TGTGCCAGCAGCTTAGCAAGTATCTCGGGGGGGCTGTCGGATGAGCAGTTCTTC. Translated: CASSLASISGGLSDEQFF.

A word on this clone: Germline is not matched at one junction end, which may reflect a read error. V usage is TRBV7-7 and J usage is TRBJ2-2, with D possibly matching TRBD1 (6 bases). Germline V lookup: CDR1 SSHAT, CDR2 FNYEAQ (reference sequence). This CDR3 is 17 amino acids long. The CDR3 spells CASSASGRQGTTGELFF. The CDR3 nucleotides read TGTGCTAGCAGCGCCTCAGGTCGGCAGGGGACCACCGGGGAGCTGTTTTTT. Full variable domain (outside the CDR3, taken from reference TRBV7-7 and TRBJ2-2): GAGVSQSPRYKVTKRGQDVTLRCDPISSHATLYWYQQALGQGPEFLTYFNYEAQPDKSGLPSDRFSAERPEGSISTLTIQRTEQRDSAMYRCASSASGRQGTTGELFFGEGSRLTVL.